This T cell receptor beta chain was documented in a study of Ad26.COV2.S vaccination and SARS-CoV-2 variants. In the study overall: Participants got Ad26.COV2.S intramuscularly, once or twice 56 days apart. Findings and caveats of the study: Participants given vaccine showed non-spike TCR breadth similar to that of placebo recipients. Vaccine recipients surpassed placebo recipients in spike-specific TCR breadth. Responses of spike-specific T cells (both CD8+ and CD4+) reportedly showed substantial breadth after vaccination.

Indicated treatment: roughly 19 received Ad26.COV2.S at low or high dose, single or two shots; about 5 received placebo; per-sample allocation not given. At day 63 after the first vaccine or placebo injection, samples were drawn. This CDR3 region has 17 residues. Germline-derived CDR1 and CDR2 are SGDLS and YYNGEE. As concerns this clone: Its antigen remains unidentified. A read error may account for a junction end that differs from germline.

Profiled with immunoSEQ multiplex PCR; TCRdb holds only in-frame clones, not every one. The sample has about 680,000 clones, 89% seen once; the top ten hold about 1.5%. The chain links TRBV9 to TRBJ2-5; 13 nucleotides align to TRBD2. The specimen comprised peripheral blood, sampled in a trial of Ad26.COV2.S vaccine versus placebo. The source is a person aged 18-60 years who received the Ad26.COV2.S COVID-19 vaccine or a placebo. The DNA for the CDR3 is TGTGCCAGCAGCGTAGGGAGGACTAGCGGGGGCCAAGGGACCCAGTACTTC. The encoded protein is CASSVGRTSGGQGTQYF.